These T cell receptor beta chains were read from a single sample in a study of blood T cell repertoires in COVID-19. Here immunoSEQ multiplex PCR was the method, and the copy in TCRdb shows in-frame clones only, minus some. The table has approximately 320,000 clones, 87% seen once. What was sequenced was PBMCs or T cells enriched from blood (not recorded which). The source is a woman younger than 30 who had recovered from COVID-19. CDR3s include the opening cysteine and the closing phenylalanine or tryptophan. A D gene is named only where the DNA matches it firmly. Some rows have no size entry. The others give once, few or many, or a class for an expanded clone.

j_call: TRBJ1-2
v_call: TRBV27
clone_size: few
d_call: NA
cdr3_nt: TGTGCCAGCAGTTTTCACAGGGACAACTATGGCTACACCTTC
cdr3_aa: CASSFHRDNYGYTF

j_call: TRBJ1-1
v_call: TRBV2
clone_size: few
d_call: NA
cdr3_nt: TGTGCCAGCGCTATGAACACTGAAGCTTTCTTT
cdr3_aa: CASAMNTEAFF

j_call: TRBJ2-5
v_call: TRBV7-2
clone_size: NA
d_call: NA
cdr3_nt: TGTGCCAGCAGTACCAACAGGGTCGAGACCCAGTACTTC
cdr3_aa: CASSTNRVETQYF

j_call: TRBJ2-7
v_call: TRBV4-3
clone_size: NA
d_call: NA
cdr3_nt: TGCGCCAGCAGCCGGCGCGGAGGCGCTGGCTACGAGCAGTACTTC
cdr3_aa: CASSRRGGAGYEQYF

j_call: TRBJ1-2
v_call: TRBV30
clone_size: NA
d_call: NA
cdr3_nt: TGTGCCTGGATTCAAATGGAGCCCAGTTATGGCTACACCTTC
cdr3_aa: CAWIQMEPSYGYTF

j_call: TRBJ2-1
v_call: TRBV28
clone_size: NA
d_call: NA
cdr3_nt: TGTGCCAGCAGTCTAGTTTACAATGAGCAGTTCTTC
cdr3_aa: CASSLVYNEQFF

j_call: TRBJ1-2
v_call: TRBV7-8
clone_size: NA
d_call: NA
cdr3_nt: TGTGCCAGCAGCTTAAGGCGGGGGCAAAACTATGGCTACACCTTC
cdr3_aa: CASSLRRGQNYGYTF

j_call: TRBJ1-4
v_call: TRBV12-3/TRBV12-4
clone_size: NA
d_call: NA
cdr3_nt: TGTGCCAGCAGACAAGACAATCGGGAAAAACTGTTTTTT
cdr3_aa: CASRQDNREKLFF

j_call: TRBJ1-5
v_call: TRBV6-5
clone_size: NA
d_call: TRBD1
cdr3_nt: TGTGCCAGCAGTTCTACAGGGGGCTATAGCAATCAGCCCCAGCATTTT
cdr3_aa: CASSSTGGYSNQPQHF

j_call: TRBJ1-2
v_call: TRBV2
clone_size: NA
d_call: NA
cdr3_nt: TGTGCCAGCAGTCGGGACACTACTAACTATGGCTACACCTTC
cdr3_aa: CASSRDTTNYGYTF

j_call: TRBJ2-5
v_call: TRBV15
clone_size: NA
d_call: NA
cdr3_nt: TGTGCCACCAGCCCCGACAGGAACCAAGAGACCCAGTACTTC
cdr3_aa: CATSPDRNQETQYF

j_call: TRBJ2-7
v_call: TRBV4-1
clone_size: NA
d_call: NA
cdr3_nt: TGCGCCAGCAGCCAAGATAGATGGAGCTCCTACGAGCAGTACTTC
cdr3_aa: CASSQDRWSSYEQYF

j_call: TRBJ1-1
v_call: TRBV28
clone_size: once
d_call: NA
cdr3_nt: TGTGCCAGCAGTCCCAACCAACAGGATCAAATCACTGAAGCTTTCTTT
cdr3_aa: CASSPNQQDQITEAFF

j_call: TRBJ1-3
v_call: TRBV6-5
clone_size: NA
d_call: NA
cdr3_nt: TGTGCCAGCACTGGTCAGTTTTACTCTGGAAACACCATATATTTT
cdr3_aa: CASTGQFYSGNTIYF

j_call: TRBJ2-7
v_call: TRBV23-1
clone_size: NA
d_call: TRBD1
cdr3_nt: TGCGCCAGCAGTCAATCTTTAATTACAGGGGAACGCGAGCAGTACTTC
cdr3_aa: CASSQSLITGEREQYF

j_call: TRBJ2-1
v_call: TRBV6-4
clone_size: few
d_call: TRBD2
cdr3_nt: TGTGCCAGCAGTGAGTGGCTAGCGGAGGGGAATGAGCAGTTCTTC
cdr3_aa: CASSEWLAEGNEQFF

j_call: TRBJ1-2
v_call: TRBV5-4
clone_size: once
d_call: TRBD1
cdr3_nt: TGTGCCAGCAGCGTCAGGGGGCTTGATGGCTACACCTTC
cdr3_aa: CASSVRGLDGYTF

j_call: TRBJ2-2
v_call: TRBV13
clone_size: NA
d_call: TRBD2
cdr3_nt: TGTGCCAGCAGCTTAGGACTAGCGGGAGTTTTAGGGGAGCTGTTTTTT
cdr3_aa: CASSLGLAGVLGELFF

j_call: TRBJ2-6
v_call: TRBV28
clone_size: NA
d_call: NA
cdr3_nt: TGTGCCAGCAGTTTACCGACTGAGGCTGGGGCCAACGTCCTGACTTTC
cdr3_aa: CASSLPTEAGANVLTF

j_call: TRBJ2-3
v_call: TRBV3-1/TRBV3-2
clone_size: once
d_call: TRBD2
cdr3_nt: TGTGCCAGCAAGCATCTCTACGGGAGGGGCACAGATACGCAGTATTTT
cdr3_aa: CASKHLYGRGTDTQYF

j_call: TRBJ2-1
v_call: TRBV9
clone_size: NA
d_call: TRBD2
cdr3_nt: TGTGCCAGCAGCGTTTACTCGGGACTAGCGGGATCCAACAATGAGCAGTTCTTC
cdr3_aa: CASSVYSGLAGSNNEQFF

j_call: TRBJ1-2
v_call: TRBV6-5
clone_size: NA
d_call: NA
cdr3_nt: TGTGCCAGCGAGAGTACAGAACTCTATGGCTACACCTTC
cdr3_aa: CASESTELYGYTF

j_call: TRBJ2-2
v_call: TRBV6-2/TRBV6-3
clone_size: NA
d_call: NA
cdr3_nt: TGTGCCAGCAGTTACTCACGAGGGGGGGCCGGGGAGCTGTTTTTT
cdr3_aa: CASSYSRGGAGELFF

j_call: TRBJ2-1
v_call: TRBV28
clone_size: many
d_call: TRBD2
cdr3_nt: TGTGCCAGCAGACACGGGGGGAGCTCCTACAATGAGCAGTTCTTC
cdr3_aa: CASRHGGSSYNEQFF

j_call: TRBJ2-3
v_call: TRBV5-4
clone_size: once
d_call: NA
cdr3_nt: TGTGCCAGCAGCTTGGCTAGGACAGATACGCAGTATTTT
cdr3_aa: CASSLARTDTQYF

j_call: TRBJ1-2
v_call: TRBV2
clone_size: NA
d_call: TRBD1
cdr3_nt: TGTGCCAGCTCCCTTAAGGGACAGGGGGCTGCACGTGGCTATGGCTACACCTTC
cdr3_aa: CASSLKGQGAARGYGYTF

j_call: TRBJ2-5
v_call: TRBV5-8
clone_size: NA
d_call: TRBD1
cdr3_nt: TGTGCCAGCAGCCCGACAGGGGGCCCACAAGAGACCCAGTACTTC
cdr3_aa: CASSPTGGPQETQYF

j_call: TRBJ2-3
v_call: TRBV7-2
clone_size: NA
d_call: NA
cdr3_nt: TGTGCCAGCAGCTCTCGAGATACGCAGTATTTT
cdr3_aa: CASSSRDTQYF

j_call: TRBJ1-4
v_call: TRBV30
clone_size: NA
d_call: NA
cdr3_nt: TGTGCCTGGATGACACGTCCAACTAATGAAAAACTGTTTTTT
cdr3_aa: CAWMTRPTNEKLFF

j_call: TRBJ1-3
v_call: TRBV5-1
clone_size: NA
d_call: NA
cdr3_nt: TGCGCCAGCAGCTTGGAGCACCCCTCTGGAAACACCATATATTTT
cdr3_aa: CASSLEHPSGNTIYF

j_call: TRBJ1-3
v_call: TRBV3-1/TRBV3-2
clone_size: NA
d_call: NA
cdr3_nt: TGTGCCAGCAGCCAAGGGGGCGCCTACGCTGGAAACACCATATATTTT
cdr3_aa: CASSQGGAYAGNTIYF

j_call: TRBJ1-5
v_call: TRBV5-1
clone_size: NA
d_call: TRBD1
cdr3_nt: TGCGCCAGCAGCTTATCAGGGGGCGATCAGCCCCAGCATTTT
cdr3_aa: CASSLSGGDQPQHF

j_call: TRBJ2-2
v_call: TRBV7-3
clone_size: NA
d_call: NA
cdr3_nt: TGTGCCAGCAGCTATGGACACCCCCCCGGGGAGCTGTTTTTT
cdr3_aa: CASSYGHPPGELFF

j_call: TRBJ1-2
v_call: TRBV7-8
clone_size: NA
d_call: TRBD1
cdr3_nt: TGTGCCAGCAGCTTCTCTTTGGTAAAACAGGGGGACCTCTATGGCTACACCTTC
cdr3_aa: CASSFSLVKQGDLYGYTF

j_call: TRBJ1-2
v_call: TRBV9
clone_size: NA
d_call: TRBD1
cdr3_nt: TGTGCCAGCAGCGTAGGCCTGACAGGGAACTATGGCTACACCTTC
cdr3_aa: CASSVGLTGNYGYTF

j_call: TRBJ1-1
v_call: TRBV19
clone_size: NA
d_call: TRBD1
cdr3_nt: TGTGCCAGTAGTCGCACTACCACAGGGGTTCTGGGGAACACTGAAGCTTTCTTT
cdr3_aa: CASSRTTTGVLGNTEAFF